This T cell receptor beta chain is from a study of PD-1 blockade in classical Hodgkin lymphoma. Whole-study results and caveats: The study found that TCR diversity rose significantly by C4D1 in CD4+ but not CD8+ cells. Relative to healthy donors, newly diagnosed patients reportedly had lower baseline TCR diversity, which was reported as lower still in relapsed/refractory patients. The diversity seen at baseline in complete responders resembled that of newly diagnosed patients.

Germline V gives CDR1 SGHDT, CDR2 YYEEEE. CDR3 length equals 16 residues. The V end lost 3 bases, the J end lost 8 bases, and 23 bases lay between the germline ends. This clone has only one observation. Antigen specificity is unknown. Each patient relapsed following autologous stem cell transplantation, and prior brentuximab vedotin exposure differed. This table comes from immunoSEQ multiplex PCR, and its TCRdb copy is limited to in-frame clones, with some not included. The table has over 45,000 clones, approximately 73% seen once; the top ten hold about 15%. This clonotype was sampled from a human donor with classical Hodgkin lymphoma. This chain links TRBV5-6 with TRBJ1-2, with D maybe TRBD1 (6 bases). Sequencing was performed on peripheral blood mononuclear cells (PBMCs), taken before the second cycle of nivolumab. This chain's CDR3 is CASSSVGGRWLEGYTF. CDR3 coding DNA: TGTGCCAGCAGCTCTGTTGGGGGGCGATGGTTAGAGGGCTACACCTTC.